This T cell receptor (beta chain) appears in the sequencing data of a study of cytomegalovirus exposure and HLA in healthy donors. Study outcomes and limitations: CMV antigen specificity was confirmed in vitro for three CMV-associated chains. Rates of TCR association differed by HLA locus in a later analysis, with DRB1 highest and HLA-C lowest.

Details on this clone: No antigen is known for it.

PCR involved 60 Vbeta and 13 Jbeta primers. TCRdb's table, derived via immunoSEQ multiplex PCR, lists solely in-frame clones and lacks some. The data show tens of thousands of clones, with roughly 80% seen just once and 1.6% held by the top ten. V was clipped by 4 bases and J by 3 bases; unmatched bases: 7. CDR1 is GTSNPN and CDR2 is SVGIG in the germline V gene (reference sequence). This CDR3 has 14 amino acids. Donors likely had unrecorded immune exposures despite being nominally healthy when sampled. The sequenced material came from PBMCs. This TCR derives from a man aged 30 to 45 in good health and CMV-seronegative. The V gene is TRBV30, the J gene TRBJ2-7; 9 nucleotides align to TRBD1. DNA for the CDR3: TGTGCCTGGAACGGTGGGACAGGGCGCTACGAGCAGTACTTC. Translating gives CAWNGGTGRYEQYF.